These T cell receptor beta chains were read from a single sample in a study of T cell responses to AZD1222 COVID-19 vaccine. TCRdb's table, derived via immunoSEQ multiplex PCR, lists solely in-frame clones and lacks some. Of about 160,000 clones in the sample, 80% to 90% were seen once. The starting material was peripheral blood, obtained on day 0 of AZD1222 vaccination. Receptors originate from an adult in good health. The CDR3 runs from the conserved cysteine through the conserved F or W. The D gene is left open where the match is weak. Clone size is stated in some rows and not others, as once, few, many or a class when expanded.

V	D	J	size	CDR3	DNA
TRBV7-2	-	TRBJ2-5	-	CASSLVWDETQYF	TGTGCCAGCAGCTTAGTTTGGGACGAGACCCAGTACTTC
TRBV5-6	-	TRBJ1-4	-	CASSLGREGPSLAEKLFF	TGTGCCAGCAGCTTGGGTCGCGAGGGCCCATCTTTGGCTGAAAAACTGTTTTTT
TRBV11-2	-	TRBJ2-3	-	CASSLGPETDTQYF	TGTGCCAGCAGCTTAGGGCCAGAAACAGATACGCAGTATTTT
TRBV5-1	-	TRBJ2-3	-	CASSFQGLYGTDTQYF	TGCGCCAGCAGCTTTCAGGGACTTTACGGCACAGATACGCAGTATTTT
TRBV2	-	TRBJ1-5	-	CASSGRTVPQHF	TGTGCCAGCAGTGGCAGGACAGTCCCCCAGCATTTT
TRBV9	-	TRBJ2-1	-	CASSVDSYYNEQFF	TGTGCCAGCAGCGTAGACAGTTACTACAATGAGCAGTTCTTC
TRBV6-6	-	TRBJ1-5	once	CASSYVQSKDQPQHF	TGTGCCAGCAGTTACGTTCAAAGCAAGGATCAGCCCCAGCATTTT
TRBV15	-	TRBJ2-1	-	CATSRDRGRNEQFF	TGTGCCACCAGCAGAGATCGAGGGAGGAATGAGCAGTTCTTC
TRBV4-2	TRBD2	TRBJ2-3	-	CASSQDLWTSGGTDTQYF	TGTGCCAGCAGCCAAGATCTCTGGACTAGCGGGGGCACAGATACGCAGTATTTT
TRBV2	-	TRBJ2-1	-	CASSEIREEQFF	TGTGCCAGCAGTGAAATTCGGGAAGAGCAGTTCTTC
TRBV2	-	TRBJ2-1	few	CASSDGDYNEQFF	TGTGCCAGCAGTGATGGGGATTACAATGAGCAGTTCTTC
TRBV7-8	TRBD2	TRBJ2-1	-	CASSSPGLAGGDEQFF	TGTGCCAGCAGCTCGCCGGGACTAGCGGGGGGAGATGAGCAGTTCTTC
TRBV11-1	TRBD1	TRBJ1-2	-	CASSLAGQGWNGYTF	TGTGCCAGCAGCTTAGCTGGACAGGGATGGAATGGCTACACCTTC
TRBV7-9	-	TRBJ1-3	few	CASSLVSGTSGNTIYF	TGTGCCAGCAGCTTAGTATCAGGGACCTCTGGAAACACCATATATTTT
TRBV15	-	TRBJ2-4	-	CATRGGGAKNIQYF	TGTGCCACCCGGGGCGGTGGGGCCAAAAACATTCAGTACTTC
TRBV7-3	-	TRBJ1-2	-	CASSSHGLTGTNYVGYTF	TGTGCCAGCAGCTCCCACGGCCTGACAGGAACTAACTATGTAGGCTACACCTTC
TRBV28	TRBD1	TRBJ2-5	-	CASSTGQGISQETQYF	TGTGCCAGCAGCACGGGACAGGGAATCAGCCAAGAGACCCAGTACTTC